The 18 T cell receptor beta chains given below trace back to one sample, sequenced in a study of CD8 T cells in ankylosing spondylitis. From the 5' RACE reads, TCRdb called clonotypes with MiXCR, one entry per CDR3 protein. The sample lists hundreds of thousands of distinct CDR3 sequences, 10% to 15% occurring once. Study-wide results and caveats: A TCR beta motif of eight or nine highly homologous variants seemed to mark ankylosing spondylitis blood.

These receptors are not linked to any known antigen. Sequencing used blood, either unsorted or a sorted T cell fraction (not recorded which). The source of these receptors is a male donor with ankylosing spondylitis.

This clonotype turned up a few times. The V gene is TRBV6-5, the J gene TRBJ2-1; 9 bases are shared with TRBD1. The CDR3 consists of 15 residues. With 2 bases clipped from V and 9 bases from J, the junction kept 8 bases outside the gene matches. CDR1 is MNHEY, CDR2 SVGAGI, per germline. The DNA of the CDR3 is TGTGCCAGCAGTTACAATCACAGGGGGCGTATTGAGCAGTTCTTC. It encodes CASSYNHRGRIEQFF.

This clonotype was counted a few times. The chain recombines TRBV6-5 with TRBJ1-2; D is perhaps TRBD1 (5 bases). The CDR3 consists of 16 residues. Germline lookup yields CDR1 MNHEY and CDR2 SVGAGI. V was trimmed by 0 bases and J by 4 bases, leaving 15 bases between them. The DNA of the CDR3 is TGTGCCAGCAGTTACTCGAGCGCGGGGGTTGGCTATGGCTACACCTTC. It encodes CASSYSSAGVGYGYTF.

This clonotype was seen a handful of times. The J gene is TRBJ2-3, the V gene TRBV20-1; D is unresolved. This CDR3 is built from 13 residues. V lost 1 base to trimming and J lost 7 bases, with 12 bases between them. CDR1 and CDR2 from the germline V gene are DFQATT and SNEGSKA (reference sequence). The CDR3 spells CSARGTIHYTQYF. For the CDR3, the DNA is TGCAGTGCTAGAGGAACCATCCATTATACGCAGTATTTT.

This clonotype was observed a handful of times. The rearrangement uses TRBV15 and TRBJ2-1, with D maybe TRBD2 (5 bases). The CDR3 covers 13 residues. Trimming cost V 0 bases and J 5 bases, with 5 bases left between them. The germline gives CDR1 LNHNV, CDR2 YYDKDF (reference sequence). CDR3 coding DNA: TGTGCCACCAGCAGAGAAGCGGACAATGAGCAGTTCTTC. Protein sequence: CATSREADNEQFF.

This sequence joins TRBV27 and TRBJ2-7, with D perhaps matching TRBD1 (7 bases). The V gene's germline CDR1 is MNHEY and CDR2 SMNVEV (reference sequence). The V end was cut by 7 bases, the J end by 6 bases, with 16 bases between. The length of the CDR3 is 13 residues. The chain's CDR3 is CASTGGDSGEQYF. The CDR3 DNA reads as TGTGCCAGCACCGGAGGGGACAGTGGCGAGCAGTACTTC.

This sequence joins TRBV11-1 and TRBJ2-1; D perhaps matches TRBD2 (5 bases). The V end was cut by 5 bases, the J end by 5 bases, with 13 bases between. The CDR3 has 14 residues. Germline loops: CDR1 SGHAT, CDR2 FQDESV (reference sequence). The CDR3 here is CASSDGGPDNEQFF. In DNA form, the CDR3 reads TGTGCCAGCAGCGACGGCGGGCCCGACAATGAGCAGTTCTTC.

This clonotype was seen at least ten times. The CDR3 reads CSARLPAATQYF. The DNA of the CDR3 is TGCAGTGCTAGATTGCCCGCTGCGACCCAGTACTTC. The chain combines TRBV20-1 with TRBJ2-5; D remains unclear. The CDR3 has 12 residues. Germline CDR1 is DFQATT and CDR2 is SNEGSKA (reference sequence). Trimming cost V 2 bases and J 7 bases, with 11 bases left between them.

The chain links TRBV29-1 to TRBJ2-5; D might be TRBD1 (6 bases). CDR1 is SQVTM and CDR2 is ANQGSEA in the germline V gene. The CDR3 is 12 amino acids. Trimming pared 3 bases from V and 5 bases from J, leaving 10 bases between. CDR3 amino acids: CSVEGAWETQYF. In DNA, the CDR3 is TGCAGCGTTGAGGGGGCCTGGGAGACCCAGTACTTC.

This rearrangement joins TRBV7-3 to TRBJ2-5; D assignment may be TRBD1 or TRBD2 (6 bases each). The V gene lost 6 bases and the J gene lost 8 bases, with 16 bases spanning the gap. There are 13 residues in the CDR3. Germline-derived CDR1 and CDR2 are SGHTA and FQGTGA. This CDR3 reads CASSGGPGGTQYF. The CDR3 region has the DNA TGTGCCAGCAGTGGAGGGCCTGGGGGCACCCAGTACTTC.

The rearrangement links TRBV10-3 to TRBJ1-2; TRBD1 agrees at 9 bases. Per germline, CDR1 ENHRY and CDR2 SYGVKD. V lost 7 bases and J lost 6; bases outside the gene matches: 3. The CDR3 runs 12 residues. Written as DNA, the CDR3 is TGTGCCATCACCGGGACAGGGAATGGCTACACCTTC. Translating gives CAITGTGNGYTF.

Many counts were recorded for this clonotype. The chain is built from TRBV29-1 and TRBJ1-1; D perhaps matches TRBD1 (6 bases). The CDR3 sequence is 10 residues long. The germline V gene has CDR1 SQVTM and CDR2 ANQGSEA. The V end was cut by 2 bases, the J end by 8 bases, with 6 bases between. The CDR3 loop reads CSVEQGEAFF. The CDR3 DNA is TGCAGCGTTGAACAGGGGGAAGCTTTCTTT.

J is TRBJ1-2 and V is TRBV13, with a possible D match to TRBD1 (5 bases). The CDR3 covers 15 residues. Trimming stripped 5 bases from V and 4 bases from J, with 17 bases between. Germline values: CDR1 PRHDT, CDR2 FYEKMQ (reference sequence). The CDR3 DNA is TGTGCCAGCAGCCCTCAGAGGGGACCGAGCTATGGCTACACCTTC. Translation: CASSPQRGPSYGYTF.

The chain uses TRBV4-2 and TRBJ2-5; D possibly corresponds to TRBD2 (6 bases). The CDR3 consists of 14 residues. V was cut by 4 bases and J by 0 bases, with 9 bases left in between. Germline CDR1 reads LGHNA; CDR2 reads YNFKEQ. The CDR3 coding sequence is TGTGCCAGCAGCCTCCGGGACTACCAAGAGACCCAGTACTTC. It encodes CASSLRDYQETQYF.

In this sample, this clonotype turned up a few times. The chain has TRBV7-6 and TRBJ2-5; D remains unclear. Germline V gene sequence: CDR1 SGHVS, CDR2 FNYEAQ. V was shortened by 5 bases and J by 5 bases, with 12 bases between the two germline ends. CDR3 length: 13 residues. The DNA for the CDR3 is TGTGCCAGCAGCGCGCAGTTAGGGGAGACCCAGTACTTC. This codes for CASSAQLGETQYF.

CDR3: CAIGGRRGDTEAFF. The DNA of the CDR3 is TGTGCCATCGGGGGAAGGAGGGGGGACACTGAAGCTTTCTTT. This chain connects TRBV10-3 to TRBJ1-1; possible D gene TRBD1, 6 bases. CDR1 and CDR2 (germline): ENHRY, SYGVKD. The CDR3 extends over 14 amino acids. V was shortened by 8 bases and J by 3 bases, with 16 bases between the two germline ends.

The chain has TRBV12-3 or TRBV12-4 and TRBJ1-2, with 12 bases fitting TRBD1. The junction had 7 bases not matched to a gene; V was cut back by 6 bases and J by 8 bases. CDR3 size: 14 residues. CDR3 amino acids: CASRSGQGARGYTF. CDR3 nucleotide sequence: TGTGCCAGCAGATCGGGACAGGGGGCGCGAGGCTACACCTTC.

This clonotype was counted ten times or more. The chain uses TRBV6-1 and TRBJ2-1, with D possibly TRBD2 on 6 matching bases. The CDR3 consists of 13 residues. Germline V CDR1 and CDR2: MNHNS, SASEGT. V lost 6 bases to trimming and J lost 6 bases, with 12 bases between them. CDR3 nucleotide sequence: TGTGCCAGCAGGCGGAGGGATCTCAATGAGCAGTTCTTC. Translation: CASRRRDLNEQFF.

A word on this clonotype: A junction boundary mismatches the germline segment, possibly from a read error. The V call is TRBV7-9, the J call TRBJ2-2; either TRBD1 or TRBD2 may fit D (5 bases each). CDR3 length: 16 amino acids. The germline gives CDR1 SEHNR, CDR2 FQNEAQ (reference sequence). The CDR3 loop reads CASSIAWGGYTGELFF. The CDR3 coding sequence is TGTGCCAGCAGCATAGCCTGGGGCGGGTACACCGGGGAGCTGTTTTTT.